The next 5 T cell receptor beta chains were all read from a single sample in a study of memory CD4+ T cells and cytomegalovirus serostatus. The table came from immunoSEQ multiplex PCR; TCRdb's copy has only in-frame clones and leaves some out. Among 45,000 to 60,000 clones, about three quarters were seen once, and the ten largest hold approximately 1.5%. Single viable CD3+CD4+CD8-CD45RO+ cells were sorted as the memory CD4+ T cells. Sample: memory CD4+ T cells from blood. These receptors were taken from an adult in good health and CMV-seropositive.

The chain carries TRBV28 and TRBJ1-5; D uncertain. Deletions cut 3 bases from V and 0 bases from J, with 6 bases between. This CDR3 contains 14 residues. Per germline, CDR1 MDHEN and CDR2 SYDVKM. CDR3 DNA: TGTGCCAGCAGTTTCCAGAATAGCAATCAGCCCCAGCATTTT. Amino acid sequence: CASSFQNSNQPQHF.

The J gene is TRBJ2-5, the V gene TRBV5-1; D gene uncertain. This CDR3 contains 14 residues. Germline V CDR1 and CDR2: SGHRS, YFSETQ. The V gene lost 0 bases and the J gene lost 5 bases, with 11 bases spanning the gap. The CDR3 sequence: CASSLAEVGETQYF. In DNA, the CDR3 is TGCGCCAGCAGCTTGGCCGAGGTTGGGGAGACCCAGTACTTC.

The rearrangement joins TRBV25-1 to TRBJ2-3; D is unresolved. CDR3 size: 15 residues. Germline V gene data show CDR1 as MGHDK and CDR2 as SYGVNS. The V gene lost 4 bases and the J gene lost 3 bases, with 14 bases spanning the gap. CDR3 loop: CASSVEGPRTDTQYF. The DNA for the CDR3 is TGTGCCAGCAGTGTGGAAGGTCCCCGGACAGATACGCAGTATTTT.

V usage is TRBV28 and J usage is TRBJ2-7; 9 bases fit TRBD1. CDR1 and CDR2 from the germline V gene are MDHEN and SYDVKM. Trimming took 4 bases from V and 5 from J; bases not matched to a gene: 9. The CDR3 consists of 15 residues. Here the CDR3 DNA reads TGTGCCAGCAGTTCCCCCGGGACAGGGTCCAACGAGCAGTACTTC. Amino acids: CASSSPGTGSNEQYF.

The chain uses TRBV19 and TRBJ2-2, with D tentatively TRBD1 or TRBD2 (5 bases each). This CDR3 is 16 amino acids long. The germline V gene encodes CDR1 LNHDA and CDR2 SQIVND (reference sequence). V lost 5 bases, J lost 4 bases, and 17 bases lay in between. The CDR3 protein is CASSEADEGPTGELFF. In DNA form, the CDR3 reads TGTGCCAGTAGTGAGGCGGACGAGGGGCCCACCGGGGAGCTGTTTTTT.